This record covers a single T cell receptor (beta chain). Its matching antigen is unknown. These data belong to a study of Ad26.COV2.S vaccination and SARS-CoV-2 variants. The wider study: By the intramuscular route, Ad26.COV2.S was given once, or twice 56 days apart. General study points: For non-spike TCRs, breadth in vaccine recipients resembled that in placebo recipients.

CDR3 length: 12 amino acids. The V end was cut by 6 bases, the J end by 8 bases, with 10 bases between. Looked up from germline, CDR1 is MNHNY and CDR2 is SVGAGI (reference sequence). Profiled with immunoSEQ multiplex PCR; TCRdb holds only in-frame clones, not every one. The data show roughly 420,000 clones, roughly 90% seen once. The treatment was: some 19 received Ad26.COV2.S at low or high dose, single or two shots; five or six received placebo; per-sample allocation not given. Collection of samples fell on day 63 after the first vaccine or placebo injection. This TCR came from a person aged 18-60 years who received the Ad26.COV2.S COVID-19 vaccine or a placebo. The source was peripheral blood, collected in a trial of Ad26.COV2.S vaccine versus placebo. This rearrangement joins TRBV6-6 to TRBJ1-4; the D gene is possibly TRBD1 (5 bases). The DNA for the CDR3 is TGTGCCAGCAGCCTCAGGGACGAAAAACTGTTTTTT. Amino acids: CASSLRDEKLFF.